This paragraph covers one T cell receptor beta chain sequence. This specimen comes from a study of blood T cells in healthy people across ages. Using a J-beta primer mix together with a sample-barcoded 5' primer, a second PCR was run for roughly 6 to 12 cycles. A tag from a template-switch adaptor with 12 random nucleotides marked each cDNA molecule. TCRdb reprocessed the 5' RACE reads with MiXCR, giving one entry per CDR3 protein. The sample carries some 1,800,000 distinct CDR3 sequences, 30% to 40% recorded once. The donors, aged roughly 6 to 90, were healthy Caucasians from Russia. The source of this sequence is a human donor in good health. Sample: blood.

The CDR3 nucleotides read TGTGCCAGCAGTTCCCTGACAGGGAGCGGGGAGCTGTTTTTT. Translation gives CASSSLTGSGELFF. This chain joins TRBV27 and TRBJ2-2; TRBD1 matches 7 bases. From germline, CDR1 is MNHEY and CDR2 SMNVEV (reference sequence). Losses at the gene ends were 4 bases for V and 7 bases for J; bases not matched to a gene: 6. The CDR3 extends over 14 amino acids.